This note documents a single T cell receptor beta chain sequence. The antigen is undetermined. V lost 3 bases and J lost 2, with 9 bases in between. This CDR3 contains 14 residues. Germline CDR1 SGHTA, CDR2 FQGTGA. Produced via immunoSEQ multiplex PCR; TCRdb's table is partial and in-frame only. The table has some 67,000 clones, around nine tenths seen once. This sample stems from a study of OX40 agonist ivuxolimab in advanced cancers. Study-wide background: Dose-escalation cases comprised hepatocellular carcinoma, melanoma, renal cell or head and neck cancer. Broader study findings: Within 6 weeks, CD4+ and CD8+ blood T cells expanded clonally at 0.1 to 3.0 mg/kg.

This TCR came from an adult with an advanced solid tumor such as melanoma, head and neck, liver or kidney cancer. The sequenced sample was CD4+ or CD8+ T cells sorted from blood, obtained in a trial of the OX40 agonist ivuxolimab. This chain links TRBV7-3 with TRBJ2-3, with D unresolved. CDR3 in amino acids: CASSFERLTDTQYF. For the CDR3, the DNA is TGTGCCAGCAGCTTTGAGCGACTCACAGATACGCAGTATTTT.